These T cell receptor beta chains were read from a single sample in a study of blood T cell repertoires in COVID-19. Data came from immunoSEQ multiplex PCR; TCRdb stores just in-frame clones and leaves some out. The sample lists about 100,000 clones; approximately 86% were seen once. Source material: peripheral blood. All receptors derive from a man in his 60s with acute or convalescent COVID-19. Both conserved end residues are part of each CDR3. A D gene is named only where the DNA matches it firmly. Only part of the rows carry a size: once, few, many, or a class if the clone is expanded.

CDR3 length	clone size	D gene	V gene	J gene	CDR3 protein	CDR3 DNA
16	NA	TRBD1	TRBV6-1	TRBJ1-5	CASSEAQGQGRQPQHF	TGTGCCAGCAGTGAAGCGCAAGGACAGGGACGTCAGCCCCAGCATTTT
14	NA	NA	TRBV19	TRBJ2-7	CASRSGTRHGEQYF	TGTGCCAGTAGGTCCGGGACACGGCATGGGGAGCAGTACTTC
15	NA	NA	TRBV6-5	TRBJ2-3	CASSQGLGSTDTQYF	TGTGCCAGCAGTCAGGGTCTGGGGAGCACAGATACGCAGTATTTT
18	NA	TRBD1	TRBV19	TRBJ2-6	CASSTTGTGSSGANVLTF	TGTGCCAGTAGTACCACCGGGACAGGGTCCTCTGGGGCCAACGTCCTGACTTTC
13	NA	NA	TRBV5-1	TRBJ1-2	CASSLSGGLGYTF	TGCGCCAGCAGCTTGTCGGGGGGCTTGGGCTACACCTTC
14	few	NA	TRBV10-3	TRBJ1-6	CAISVRQEDSPLHF	TGTGCCATCAGTGTTCGACAGGAAGATTCACCCCTCCACTTT
16	NA	TRBD1	TRBV30	TRBJ2-2	CAWSPSQGANTGELFF	TGTGCCTGGAGTCCGTCACAGGGGGCGAACACCGGGGAGCTGTTTTTT
15	NA	NA	TRBV19	TRBJ1-6	CASTKSGGTDSPLHF	TGTGCCAGTACCAAAAGCGGGGGTACGGATTCACCCCTCCACTTT
18	NA	TRBD1	TRBV30	TRBJ1-1	CAWRPDRQGPSMNTEAFF	TGTGCCTGGAGGCCCGACCGACAGGGGCCATCTATGAACACTGAAGCTTTCTTT
18	NA	TRBD1	TRBV13	TRBJ2-6	CASSLGAGGAPGANVLTF	TGTGCCAGCAGCTTAGGGGCAGGGGGCGCCCCTGGGGCCAACGTCCTGACTTTC
15	NA	NA	TRBV5-1	TRBJ1-1	CASSQTPEANTEAFF	TGCGCCAGCAGCCAGACCCCGGAGGCGAACACTGAAGCTTTCTTT
16	NA	NA	TRBV28	TRBJ2-1	CASSSPGEGSYNEQFF	TGTGCCAGCAGTTCCCCAGGGGAGGGCTCATACAATGAGCAGTTCTTC
13	few	NA	TRBV12-3/TRBV12-4	TRBJ2-7	CASSFATGREQYF	TGTGCCAGCAGTTTTGCGACAGGACGGGAGCAGTACTTC
15	NA	NA	TRBV7-3	TRBJ2-3	CASSFQGGWIDTQYF	TGTGCCAGCAGTTTCCAGGGGGGCTGGATAGATACGCAGTATTTT
14	NA	TRBD1	TRBV2	TRBJ1-1	CASRDTTGPGKAFF	TGTGCCAGCAGGGATACGACAGGGCCGGGGAAAGCTTTCTTT
15	NA	NA	TRBV6-2/TRBV6-3	TRBJ1-1	CASSLTGYPTPEAFF	TGTGCCAGCAGTCTAACAGGGTACCCTACCCCCGAAGCTTTCTTT
13	NA	NA	TRBV30	TRBJ1-6	CAWSVAGNSPLHF	TGTGCCTGGAGTGTCGCAGGGAATTCACCCCTCCACTTT
14	few	TRBD1	TRBV2	TRBJ1-5	CASRRDSQIQPQHF	TGTGCCAGCAGACGGGACAGCCAAATTCAGCCCCAGCATTTT
14	NA	TRBD1	TRBV13	TRBJ2-7	CASSLQDRGYEQYF	TGTGCCAGCAGCCTCCAAGACAGGGGGTACGAGCAGTACTTC
18	few	TRBD1	TRBV3-1/TRBV3-2	TRBJ1-1	CASSQVHPGQGKGTEAFF	TGTGCCAGCAGCCAAGTTCACCCGGGACAGGGGAAGGGGACTGAAGCTTTCTTT
11	NA	NA	TRBV29-1	TRBJ1-1	CSANRALEAFF	TGCAGCGCGAACAGGGCCCTTGAAGCTTTCTTT
17	NA	TRBD1	TRBV10-3	TRBJ1-6	CAISEKQGQTYNSPLHF	TGTGCCATCAGTGAGAAGCAGGGACAGACATATAATTCACCCCTCCACTTT
14	NA	NA	TRBV28	TRBJ2-1	CASSDPPLVIEQFF	TGTGCCAGCAGTGACCCCCCACTAGTAATTGAGCAGTTCTTC
15	NA	NA	TRBV5-6	TRBJ1-4	CASSFWGATNEKLFF	TGTGCCAGCAGCTTTTGGGGGGCAACTAATGAAAAACTGTTTTTT
14	few	TRBD2	TRBV5-1	TRBJ2-1	CASGLAGPYNEQFF	TGCGCCAGCGGACTAGCGGGCCCCTACAATGAGCAGTTCTTC